The sequence of this TCR beta chain was determined in a study of T cells in Graves' hyperthyroidism and ophthalmopathy. Study-level information: Initial diagnosis, before any treatment, was when peripheral blood was collected. Study-level findings and limits: Model predictions of ophthalmopathy came a median around 6.5 months before onset. Blood shared most expanded thyroid clonotypes above 0.001.

From RNA transcripts, TCR beta CDR3 regions were amplified. HTBI primers were used for first-round RT-PCR of the TCR CDR3. MiXCR, applied by TCRdb to the multiplex PCR reads, yields one record per CDR3 protein. In the table there are some 140,000 distinct CDR3 sequences, around 20% of which are singletons. As regards this clonotype: Its antigen is still unknown.

Trimming pared 6 bases from V and 6 bases from J, leaving 18 bases between. The CDR3 extends over 14 amino acids. Germline values: CDR1 MNHEY, CDR2 SMNVEV (reference sequence). This chain uses TRBV27 with TRBJ2-7; D not resolved. The specimen was blood. The sequence came from a woman aged 50 to 60 with Graves' hyperthyroidism that later progressed to Graves' ophthalmopathy. The chain's CDR3 is CASREPCPLSEQYF. CDR3 nucleotides: TGTGCCAGCAGGGAACCGTGCCCTCTGAGCGAGCAGTACTTC.